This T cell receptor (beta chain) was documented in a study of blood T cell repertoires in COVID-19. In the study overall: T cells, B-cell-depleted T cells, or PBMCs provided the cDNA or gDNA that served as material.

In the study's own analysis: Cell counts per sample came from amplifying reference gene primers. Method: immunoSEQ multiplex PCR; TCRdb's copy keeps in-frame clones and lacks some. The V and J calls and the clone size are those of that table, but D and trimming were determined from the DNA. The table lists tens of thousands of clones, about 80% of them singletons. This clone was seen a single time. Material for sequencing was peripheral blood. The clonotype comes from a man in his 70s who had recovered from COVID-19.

The CDR3 is CASTGQGYTEAFF. The CDR3, as DNA: TGTGCCAGCACGGGACAGGGATATACTGAAGCTTTCTTT. The chain uses TRBV5-4 and TRBJ1-1; 9 positions agree with TRBD1. J lost 5 bases, V lost 6 bases, and 5 bases had no gene match. CDR1 and CDR2 from the germline V gene are SGHNT and YYREEE (reference sequence). This CDR3 has 13 amino acids.